This T cell receptor beta chain was found in a study of shared clonotypes between healthy human individuals. About the research overall: Donor ages ranged 18 to 49 years: a couple of women, a few men.

Sequenced by immunoSEQ multiplex PCR; TCRdb stores in-frame clones only, minus some. In the table there are roughly 1,500,000 clones, 95% to 99% of which are singletons. Germline assignment: CDR1 LNHDA and CDR2 SQIVND (reference sequence). With 5 bases clipped from V and 3 bases from J, the junction kept 5 bases outside the gene matches. This CDR3 region has 14 residues. The sequence came from a man in his thirties or forties in good health. The source material was naive CD4+ T cells sorted from blood. Regarding subset: CD45RA+ positively selected. This chain uses TRBV19 with TRBJ2-7; TRBD1 matches 9 bases. The CDR3 loop is CASSDRGSGYEQYF. The CDR3 DNA sequence: TGTGCCAGTAGTGACAGGGGGAGCGGCTACGAGCAGTACTTC.